The 22 T cell receptor beta chains presented below share a single source sample, sequenced in a study of Graves' ophthalmopathy and Graves' hyperthyroidism. Researchers took RNA transcripts and amplified TCR beta CDR3 regions from them. Following a first-round RT-PCR that used HTBI primers, a second-round multiplex PCR was carried out. Via MiXCR, TCRdb re-called the multiplex PCR reads, giving one row per CDR3 protein. The sample shows some 25,000 distinct CDR3 sequences, 48% of them seen only once. The source material was peripheral blood. The receptors shown here come from an adult woman with stable Graves' hyperthyroidism.

This clonotype has ten or more counts. Given a much more abundant clone one base away, this may be a read error. The chain has TRBV29-1 and TRBJ2-2; no firm D call. From germline, CDR1 is SQVTM and CDR2 ANQGSEA. The CDR3 totals 12 residues. Trimming removed 4 bases from V and 7 bases from J, with 10 bases in between. CDR3 in amino acids: CSVVGFSGELFF. The CDR3 region has the DNA TGCAGCGTTGTAGGGTTCAGCGGGGAGCTGTTTTTT.

The rearrangement links TRBV20-1 to TRBJ2-7; D gene unclear. Germline assignment: CDR1 DFQATT and CDR2 SNEGSKA (reference sequence). The V end lost 0 bases, the J end lost 3 bases, and 18 bases lay between the germline ends. The CDR3 extends over 16 amino acids. The CDR3 region is CSAREPSDHNYYEQYF. CDR3 bases: TGCAGTGCTAGAGAACCGTCAGACCACAATTACTACGAGCAGTACTTC.

There are a few counts of this clonotype. This sequence joins TRBV7-9 and TRBJ1-3; unclear D gene. The CDR3 totals 15 residues. The V and J ends lost 0 bases and 2 bases respectively, with 8 bases between them. Germline CDR1 reads SEHNR; CDR2 reads FQNEAQ (reference sequence). The DNA for the CDR3 is TGTGCCAGCAGCTTAGCCGGCGGGACTGGAAACACCATATATTTT. Residues: CASSLAGGTGNTIYF.

Comments on this clonotype: A clone one base away is much larger, so this may be a read error. This chain connects TRBV6-6 to TRBJ2-7, with TRBD1 matching over 7 bases. Germline V lookup: CDR1 MNHNY, CDR2 SVGAGI (reference sequence). The CDR3 extends over 15 amino acids. This CDR3 is CASSYGTEIAYEQCF. CDR3 DNA: TGTGCCAGCAGTTACGGGACAGAGATCGCCTACGAGCAGTGCTTC.

This clonotype appeared many times. The chain combines TRBV11-2 with TRBJ2-1; 9 positions agree with TRBD2. V lost 1 base and J lost 7; bases outside the gene matches: 8. The germline V gene encodes CDR1 SGHAT and CDR2 FQNNGV. The CDR3 length is 16 residues. CDR3 loop: CASSLARAGGRNEQFF. The CDR3 region has the DNA TGTGCCAGCAGCTTAGCTCGAGCGGGAGGTCGGAATGAGCAGTTCTTC.

The chain is built from TRBV6-6 and TRBJ2-2; a weak D match, TRBD2 (6 bases). This CDR3 is 15 amino acids long. V dropped 7 bases and J dropped 3 bases, with 15 bases sitting between them. CDR1 and CDR2 from the germline V gene are MNHNY and SVGAGI (reference sequence). As DNA, the CDR3 is TGTGCCAGCACCTGGGGCAGGGAGGACACCGGGGAGCTGTTTTTT. Protein: CASTWGREDTGELFF.

This clonotype appeared a few times. The V call is TRBV25-1, the J call TRBJ1-2, with 9 positions matching TRBD1. The junction had 9 bases not matched to a gene; V was cut back by 4 bases and J by 6 bases. Germline loops: CDR1 MGHDK, CDR2 SYGVNS. This CDR3 is built from 15 residues. CDR3 region: CASSAMTGGKDGYTF. The CDR3 DNA is TGTGCCAGCAGTGCAATGACAGGGGGGAAGGATGGCTACACCTTC.

This clonotype is labeled medium-sized. In nucleotides, the CDR3 is TGTGCCAGCAGCTTAGAGAAAGGTGGCAGGGGATATGTGGAGACCCAGTACTTC. As protein: CASSLEKGGRGYVETQYF. J is TRBJ2-5 and V is TRBV7-6, with D perhaps TRBD1 (6 bases). The V and J ends lost 1 base and 5 bases respectively, with 23 bases between them. The CDR3 is 18 amino acids. CDR1 is SGHVS and CDR2 is FNYEAQ in the germline V gene.

This clonotype was counted ten times or more. The rearrangement joins TRBV13 to TRBJ2-3, with 8 bases matching TRBD2. V lost 1 base to trimming and J lost 2 bases; unmatched junction nucleotides: 8. CDR1 and CDR2 from the germline V gene are PRHDT and FYEKMQ (reference sequence). This CDR3 spans 17 amino acids. The CDR3, as DNA: TGTGCCAGCAGCTTAGCCCCCGGAGCGGGAGCCACAGATACGCAGTATTTT. This encodes CASSLAPGAGATDTQYF.

The chain carries TRBV29-1 and TRBJ2-6; D not certain. V lost 0 bases and J 0 bases, leaving 0 bases between the germline ends. CDR3 length: 13 amino acids. The germline V gene has CDR1 SQVTM and CDR2 ANQGSEA. DNA of the CDR3: TGCAGCGTTGAAGACTCTGGGGCCAACGTCCTGACTTTC. Translation: CSVEDSGANVLTF. Full variable domain (remainder filled in from reference TRBV29-1 and TRBJ2-6): SAVISQKPSRDICQRGTSLTIQCQVDSQVTMMFWYRQQPGQSLTLIATANQGSEATYESGFVIDKFPISRPNLTFSTLTVSNMSPEDSSIYLCSVEDSGANVLTFGAGSRLTVL.

Remarks on this clonotype: An end of the junction differs from the germline gene, which may be a read error. The chain is built from TRBV6-1 and TRBJ2-3, with 8 bases identical to TRBD2. The CDR3 contains 15 residues. Germline V gene sequence: CDR1 MNHNS, CDR2 SASEGT. The CDR3 sequence is CASSRTGGPADTQYF. DNA for the CDR3: TGTGCCAGCAGTCGAACGGGAGGGCCGGCAGATACGCAGTACTTT.

The sample holds one count of this clonotype. This sequence joins TRBV2 and TRBJ2-7; TRBD2 matches 9 bases. The CDR3 runs 16 residues. CDR1 SNHLY and CDR2 FYNNEI come from the germline V gene. J gave up 9 bases and V 4 bases, and 16 bases lay outside the gene matches. The CDR3 sequence is CASSVTVGTSWTGQYF. For the CDR3, the DNA is TGTGCCAGCAGTGTGACGGTAGGGACTAGCTGGACCGGGCAGTACTTC. Looking up the rest from reference TRBV2 and TRBJ2-7 gives the full variable domain: EPEVTQTPSHQVTQMGQEVILRCVPISNHLYFYWYRQILGQKVEFLVSFYNNEISEKSEIFDDQFSVERPDGSNFTLKIRSTKLEDSAMYFCASSVTVGTSWTGQYFGPGTRLTVT.

The V and J genes are TRBV11-2 and TRBJ2-7, with TRBD1 matching over 8 bases. Trimming removed 1 base from V and 6 bases from J; junction bases left unmatched: 8. Germline assignment: CDR1 SGHAT and CDR2 FQNNGV. This CDR3 is 15 amino acids long. This CDR3 reads CASSLVRTGNREQYF. In DNA, the CDR3 is TGTGCCAGCAGCTTAGTACGGACAGGGAATCGCGAGCAGTACTTC. The variable domain in full, with the rest retrieved from reference TRBV11-2 and TRBJ2-7, is EAGVAQSPRYKIIEKRQSVAFWCNPISGHATLYWYQQILGQGPKLLIQFQNNGVVDDSQLPKDRFSAERLKGVDSTLKIQPAKLEDSAVYLCASSLVRTGNREQYFGPGTRLTVT.

This clonotype was found many times. The J gene is TRBJ2-4, the V gene TRBV20-1; 9 bases fit TRBD2. V shed 3 bases and J 1 base; nucleotides not matched to a gene: 4. Germline lookup yields CDR1 DFQATT and CDR2 SNEGSKA (reference sequence). This CDR3 has 15 amino acids. Here the CDR3 DNA reads TGCAGTGCTAGTTTAGCGGGAGAGGCCAAAAACATTCAGTACTTC. Its protein is CSASLAGEAKNIQYF.

This clonotype was recorded only once. This chain joins TRBV11-2 and TRBJ2-3, with no clear D. This CDR3 has 14 residues. With 1 base removed from V and 1 base from J, the gap between germline ends came to 6 bases. Looked up from germline, CDR1 is SGHAT and CDR2 is FQNNGV. CDR3 loop: CASSLGGGTDTQYF. For the CDR3, the DNA is TGTGCCAGCAGCTTAGGAGGAGGCACAGATACGCAGTATTTT.

This clonotype was counted ten times or more. CDR3 bases: TGTGCCAGCAGTTCCACCCCCGGGGGACTGTTCTTC. Amino acids: CASSSTPGGLFF. This sequence joins TRBV28 and TRBJ2-1; maybe TRBD2 (6 bases). The CDR3 spans 12 residues. The germline V and J ends were trimmed by 4 bases and 15 bases, with 16 bases remaining between them. Germline V lookup: CDR1 MDHEN, CDR2 SYDVKM.

This clonotype occurred many times. The gene calls are TRBV11-3 and TRBJ2-1; tentatively, D is TRBD2 (5 bases). V was shortened by 3 bases and J by 5 bases, with 14 bases between the two germline ends. CDR1 SGHNT and CDR2 YENEEA come from the germline V gene. This CDR3 region has 15 residues. CDR3: CASSLDSGFNNEQFF. CDR3 DNA sequence: TGTGCCAGCAGCTTGGATTCGGGATTCAACAATGAGCAGTTCTTC.

By sample fraction, this clonotype is medium-sized. The chain has TRBV20-1 and TRBJ2-5; TRBD2 matches at 10 bases. The V segment lost 3 bases and the J segment 3 bases; nucleotides outside the gene matches: 4. The CDR3 consists of 14 residues. Germline V gene lookup returns CDR1 DFQATT and CDR2 SNEGSKA (reference sequence). DNA of the CDR3: TGCAGTGCTAGTATCGGACTAGCGGAAGAGACCCAGTACTTC. As protein: CSASIGLAEETQYF.

To note about this clonotype: A junction boundary mismatches the germline segment, possibly from a read error. The chain employs TRBV7-9 and TRBJ1-2, with D tentatively TRBD1 (5 bases). The CDR3 has 14 residues. The germline V gene encodes CDR1 SEHNR and CDR2 FQNEAQ (reference sequence). The CDR3 sequence: CASSPPSGSKGYTF. The CDR3 DNA reads TGTGCTAGCAGCCCCCCCTCAGGGTCTAAGGGCTACACCTTC.

This clonotype has ten or more counts. The genes are TRBV7-3 and TRBJ1-1, with 8 bases matching TRBD1. V was pared by 5 bases and J by 4 bases, with 3 bases of the junction left unmatched. The CDR3 has 13 amino acids. CDR1 is SGHTA, CDR2 FQGTGA, per germline. The CDR3 sequence: CASSVGQGTEAFF. CDR3 coding DNA: TGTGCCAGCAGCGTAGGACAGGGCACTGAAGCTTTCTTT. Looking up the rest from reference TRBV7-3 and TRBJ1-1 gives the full variable domain: GAGVSQTPSNKVTEKGKYVELRCDPISGHTALYWYRQSLGQGPEFLIYFQGTGAADDSGLPNDRFFAVRPEGSVSTLKIQRTERGDSAVYLCASSVGQGTEAFFGQGTRLTVV.

This clonotype rates as medium-sized. The chain uses TRBV20-1 and TRBJ2-7, with 8 bases that match TRBD1. The germline CDR1 and CDR2 sequences are DFQATT and SNEGSKA (reference sequence). The CDR3 is 14 residues long. The V segment lost 6 bases and the J segment 3 bases; nucleotides outside the gene matches: 10. CDR3 sequence reads: CSAVGRGQRYEQYF. The CDR3, as DNA: TGCAGTGCCGTAGGCAGGGGGCAACGCTACGAGCAGTACTTC.

The chain carries TRBV27 and TRBJ2-2; 12 bases fit TRBD1. CDR1 MNHEY and CDR2 SMNVEV come from the germline V gene (reference sequence). There are 20 residues in the CDR3. The J segment lost 4 bases and the V segment lost 4 bases, leaving 16 bases of the junction unmatched. This CDR3 reads CASSSPPGQGAWGGTGELFF. CDR3 nucleotides: TGTGCCAGCAGTTCCCCCCCGGGACAGGGGGCGTGGGGTGGCACCGGGGAGCTGTTTTTT.